These 9 T cell receptor beta chains were sequenced from one sample in a study of T cells after yellow fever vaccination. MiXCR was run by TCRdb on the 5' RACE reads, yielding one entry per CDR3 protein. Of under 350,000 distinct CDR3 sequences listed, about 4% are singletons. Sample: PBMCs, taken 5 days after the yellow fever booster vaccination. Source of these receptors: a man in his late teens or twenties who received the YFV17D yellow fever vaccine.

In this sample, this clonotype turned up a few times. The genes are TRBV7-8 and TRBJ2-7; D may be TRBD1 or TRBD2 (5 bases each). The CDR3 covers 14 residues. V was clipped by 5 bases and J by 3 bases, with 14 bases between them. From germline, CDR1 is SGHVS and CDR2 FQNEAQ. This chain's CDR3 is CASSPRGLYYEQYF. The CDR3 DNA is TGTGCCAGCAGCCCCCGGGGCCTTTACTACGAGCAGTACTTC.

This clonotype was seen only a few times. The CDR3: CASSLQGAFGYTF. DNA of the CDR3: TGTGCCAGCAGCTTACAGGGGGCTTTTGGCTACACCTTC. The chain links TRBV7-9 to TRBJ1-2, with 8 nucleotides matching TRBD1. There are 13 residues in the CDR3. The V gene end was trimmed by 2 bases and the J gene end by 7 bases; junction bases not matched to a gene: 3. Germline assignment: CDR1 SEHNR and CDR2 FQNEAQ (reference sequence).

This clonotype was detected ten times or more. The rearrangement uses TRBV11-2 and TRBJ1-2; D ambiguous. V was clipped by 5 bases and J by 5 bases, with 21 bases between them. The germline CDR1 and CDR2 sequences are SGHAT and FQNNGV. The CDR3 runs 16 residues. The CDR3 protein is CASSPLVSGRGYGYTF. As DNA, the CDR3 is TGTGCCAGCAGCCCCTTGGTGAGCGGGCGCGGTTATGGCTACACCTTC.

This clonotype has ten or more counts. The CDR3 is CASSFPPQGHNEKLFF. The CDR3 DNA sequence: TGTGCCAGCAGTTTTCCGCCGCAGGGCCATAATGAAAAACTGTTTTTT. The chain employs TRBV12-3 or TRBV12-4 and TRBJ1-4; maybe TRBD1 (5 bases). V dropped 3 bases and J dropped 4 bases, with 15 bases sitting between them. The CDR3 consists of 16 residues.

V and J are TRBV5-4 and TRBJ2-2; TRBD2 matches at 8 bases. CDR3 length: 15 residues. Looked up from germline, CDR1 is SGHNT and CDR2 is YYREEE (reference sequence). J gave up 1 base and V 5 bases, and 4 bases lay outside the gene matches. The CDR3 DNA follows: TGTGCCAGCAGGCCCGCGGGGGGGAACACCGGGGAGCTGTTTTTT. Protein sequence: CASRPAGGNTGELFF.

V and J are TRBV29-1 and TRBJ1-2; D ambiguous. The germline CDR1 and CDR2 sequences are SQVTM and ANQGSEA. The V end lost 3 bases, the J end lost 7 bases, and 21 bases lay between the germline ends. The CDR3 is made up of 15 amino acids. The CDR3 DNA follows: TGCAGCGTTGATTCCGTATTCGGGCTTGGGTCTGGCTACACCTTC. It translates to CSVDSVFGLGSGYTF.

This chain links TRBV4-1 with TRBJ1-1; 7 bases match TRBD1. CDR1 MGHRA and CDR2 YSYEKL come from the germline V gene. CDR3 length: 14 residues. Trimming took 5 bases from V and 0 from J; bases not matched to a gene: 3. CDR3 sequence: CASSDRALNTEAFF. CDR3 nucleotides: TGCGCCAGCAGCGACAGGGCTCTGAACACTGAAGCTTTCTTT.

The chain links TRBV27 to TRBJ2-5; the D gene is possibly TRBD1 (6 bases). Between the trimmed V and J ends, which lost 0 bases and 3 bases, there was a span of 8 bases. The CDR3 has 14 amino acids. The germline V gene encodes CDR1 MNHEY and CDR2 SMNVEV (reference sequence). CDR3 coding DNA: TGTGCCAGCAGTTTATCGGGACAAGAAGAGACCCAGTACTTC. Translation gives CASSLSGQEETQYF.

This clonotype was seen a handful of times. The chain links TRBV5-1 to TRBJ2-1, with 11 nucleotides matching TRBD2. Germline lookup yields CDR1 SGHRS and CDR2 YFSETQ. The CDR3 covers 15 residues. V lost 2 bases, J lost 6 bases, and 4 bases stayed unmatched. CDR3 sequence: CASSFSGGALNEQFF. The CDR3 DNA follows: TGCGCCAGCAGCTTTAGCGGGGGGGCACTCAATGAGCAGTTCTTC. Full variable domain (rest looked up from reference TRBV5-1 and TRBJ2-1): KAGVTQTPRYLIKTRGQQVTLSCSPISGHRSVSWYQQTPGQGLQFLFEYFSETQRNKGNFPGRFSGRQFSNSRSEMNVSTLELGDSALYLCASSFSGGALNEQFFGPGTRLTVL.